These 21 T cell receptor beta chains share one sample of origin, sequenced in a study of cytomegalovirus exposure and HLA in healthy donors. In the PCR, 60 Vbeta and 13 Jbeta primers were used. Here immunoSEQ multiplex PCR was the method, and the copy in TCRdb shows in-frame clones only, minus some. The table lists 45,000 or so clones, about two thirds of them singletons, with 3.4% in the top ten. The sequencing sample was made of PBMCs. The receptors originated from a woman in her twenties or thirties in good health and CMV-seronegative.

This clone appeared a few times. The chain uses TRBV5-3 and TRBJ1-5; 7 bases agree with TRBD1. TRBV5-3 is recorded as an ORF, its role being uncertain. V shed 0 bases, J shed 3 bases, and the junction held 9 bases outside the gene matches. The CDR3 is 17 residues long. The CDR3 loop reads CARSLDRGPPINQPQHF. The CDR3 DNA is TGTGCCAGAAGCTTGGACAGGGGCCCCCCGATCAATCAGCCCCAGCATTTT.

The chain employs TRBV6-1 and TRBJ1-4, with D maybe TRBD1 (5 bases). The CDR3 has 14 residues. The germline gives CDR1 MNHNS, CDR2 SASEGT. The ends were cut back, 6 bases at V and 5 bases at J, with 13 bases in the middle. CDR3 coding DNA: TGTGCCAGCAGAACAGGCGATGGGAATGAAAAACTGTTTTTT. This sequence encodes CASRTGDGNEKLFF.

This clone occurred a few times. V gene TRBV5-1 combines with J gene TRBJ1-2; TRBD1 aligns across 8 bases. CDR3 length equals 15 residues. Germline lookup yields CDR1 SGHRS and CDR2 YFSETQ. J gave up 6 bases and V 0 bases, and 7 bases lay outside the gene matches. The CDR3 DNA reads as TGCGCCAGCAGCTTGGGACAGGGGATTGGCGATGGCTACACCTTC. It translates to CASSLGQGIGDGYTF.

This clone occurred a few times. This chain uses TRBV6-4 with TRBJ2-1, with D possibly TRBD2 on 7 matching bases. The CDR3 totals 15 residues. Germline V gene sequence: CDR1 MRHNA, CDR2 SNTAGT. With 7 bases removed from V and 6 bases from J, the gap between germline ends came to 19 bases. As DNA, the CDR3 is TGTGCCAGCACCGCAGAAGGGGGAGGGGGCAATGAGCAGTTCTTC. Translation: CASTAEGGGGNEQFF.

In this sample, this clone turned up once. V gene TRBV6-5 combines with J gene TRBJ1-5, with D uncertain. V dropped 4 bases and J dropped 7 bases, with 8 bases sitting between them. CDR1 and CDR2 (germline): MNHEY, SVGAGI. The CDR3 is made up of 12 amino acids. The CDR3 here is CASSSRFQPQHF. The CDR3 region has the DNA TGTGCCAGCAGTTCCCGTTTCCAGCCCCAGCATTTT.

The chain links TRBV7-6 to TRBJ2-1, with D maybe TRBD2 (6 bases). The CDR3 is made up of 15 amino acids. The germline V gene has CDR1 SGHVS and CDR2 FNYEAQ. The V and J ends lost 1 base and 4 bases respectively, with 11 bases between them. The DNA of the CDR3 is TGTGCCAGCAGCTTAGTCGCGGGACTGTACAATGAGCAGTTCTTC. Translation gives CASSLVAGLYNEQFF.

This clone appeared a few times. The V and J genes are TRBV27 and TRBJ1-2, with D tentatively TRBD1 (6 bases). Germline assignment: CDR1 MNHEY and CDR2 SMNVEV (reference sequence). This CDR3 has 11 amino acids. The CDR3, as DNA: TGTGCGGCAGGGGCAAGCTATGGCTACACCTTC. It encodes CAAGASYGYTF.

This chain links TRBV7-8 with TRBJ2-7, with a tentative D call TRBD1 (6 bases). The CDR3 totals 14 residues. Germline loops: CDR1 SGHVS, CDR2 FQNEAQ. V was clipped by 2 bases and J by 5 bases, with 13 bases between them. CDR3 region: CASSLMRGSDEQYF. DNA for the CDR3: TGTGCCAGCAGCTTAATGAGGGGGTCCGACGAGCAGTACTTC. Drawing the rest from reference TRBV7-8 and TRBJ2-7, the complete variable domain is GAGVSQSPRYKVAKRGQDVALRCDPISGHVSLFWYQQALGQGPEFLTYFQNEAQLDKSGLPSDRFFAERPEGSVSTLKIQRTQQEDSAVYLCASSLMRGSDEQYFGPGTRLTVT.

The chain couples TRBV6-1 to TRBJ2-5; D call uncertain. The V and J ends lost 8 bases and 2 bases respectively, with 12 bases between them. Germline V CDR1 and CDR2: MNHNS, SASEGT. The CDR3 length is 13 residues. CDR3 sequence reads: CASAVTSQETQYF. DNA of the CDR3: TGTGCCAGCGCGGTCACGAGTCAAGAGACCCAGTACTTC.

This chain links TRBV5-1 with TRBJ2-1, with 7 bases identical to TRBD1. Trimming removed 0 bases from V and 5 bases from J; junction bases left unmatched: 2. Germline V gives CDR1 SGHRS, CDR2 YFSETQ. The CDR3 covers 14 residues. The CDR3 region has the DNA TGCGCCAGCAGCTTGGGGGACAGCCACAATGAGCAGTTCTTC. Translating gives CASSLGDSHNEQFF.

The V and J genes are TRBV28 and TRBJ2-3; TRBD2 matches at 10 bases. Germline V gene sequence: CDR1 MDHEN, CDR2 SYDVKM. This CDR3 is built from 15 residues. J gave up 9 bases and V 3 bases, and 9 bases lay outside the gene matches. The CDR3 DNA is TGTGCCAGCAGTTTGGTAGCGGGGGGAACCGGGACGCAGTATTTT. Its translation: CASSLVAGGTGTQYF.

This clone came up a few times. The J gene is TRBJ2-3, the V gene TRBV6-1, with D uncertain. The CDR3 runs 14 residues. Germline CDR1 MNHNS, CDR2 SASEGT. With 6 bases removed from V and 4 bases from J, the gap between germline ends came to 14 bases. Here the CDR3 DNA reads TGTGCCAGCAGCGAACGTCAGTCCCCAGATACGCAGTATTTT. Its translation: CASSERQSPDTQYF.

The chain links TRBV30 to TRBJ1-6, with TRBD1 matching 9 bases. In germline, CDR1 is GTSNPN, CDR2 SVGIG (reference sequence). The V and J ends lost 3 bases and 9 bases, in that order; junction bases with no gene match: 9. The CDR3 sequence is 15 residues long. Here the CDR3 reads CAWRAPGQGISPLHF. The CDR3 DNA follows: TGTGCCTGGAGGGCACCGGGACAGGGTATTTCACCCCTCCACTTT.

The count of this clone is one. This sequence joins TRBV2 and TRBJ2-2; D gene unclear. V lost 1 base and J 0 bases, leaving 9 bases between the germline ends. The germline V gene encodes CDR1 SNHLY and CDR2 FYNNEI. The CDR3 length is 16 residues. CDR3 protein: CASSEGAGSNTGELFF. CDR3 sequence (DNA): TGTGCCAGCAGTGAAGGGGCAGGCTCGAACACCGGGGAGCTGTTTTTT.

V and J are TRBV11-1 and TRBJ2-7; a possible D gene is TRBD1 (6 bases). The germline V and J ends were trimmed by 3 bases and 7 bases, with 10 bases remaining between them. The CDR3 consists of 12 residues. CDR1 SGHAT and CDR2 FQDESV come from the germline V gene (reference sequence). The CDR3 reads CASSFSGVEQYF. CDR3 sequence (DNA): TGTGCCAGCAGCTTTTCAGGGGTTGAGCAGTACTTC.

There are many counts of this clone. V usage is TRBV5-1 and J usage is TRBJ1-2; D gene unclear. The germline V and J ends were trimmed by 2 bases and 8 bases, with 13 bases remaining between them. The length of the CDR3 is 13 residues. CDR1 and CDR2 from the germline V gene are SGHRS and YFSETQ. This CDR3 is CASSFGAGGGYTF. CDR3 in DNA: TGCGCCAGCAGCTTCGGTGCGGGTGGAGGCTACACCTTC.

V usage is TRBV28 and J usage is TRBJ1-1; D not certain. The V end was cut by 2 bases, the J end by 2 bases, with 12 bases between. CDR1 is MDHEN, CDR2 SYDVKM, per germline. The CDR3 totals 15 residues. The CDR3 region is CASSLIARGNTEAFF. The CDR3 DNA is TGTGCCAGCAGTTTAATCGCAAGAGGAAACACTGAAGCTTTCTTT.

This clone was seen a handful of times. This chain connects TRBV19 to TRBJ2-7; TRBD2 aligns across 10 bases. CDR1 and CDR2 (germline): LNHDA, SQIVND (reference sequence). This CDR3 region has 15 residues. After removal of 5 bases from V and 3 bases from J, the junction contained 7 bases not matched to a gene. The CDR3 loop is CASSLLAGTLYEQYF. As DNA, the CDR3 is TGTGCCAGTAGTTTACTAGCGGGGACCCTCTACGAGCAGTACTTC.

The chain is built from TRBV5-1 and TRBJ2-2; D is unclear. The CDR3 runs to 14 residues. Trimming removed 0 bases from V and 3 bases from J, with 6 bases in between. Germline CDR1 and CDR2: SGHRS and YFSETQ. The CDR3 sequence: CASSLDQYTGELFF. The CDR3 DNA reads TGCGCCAGCAGCTTGGATCAATACACCGGGGAGCTGTTTTTT.

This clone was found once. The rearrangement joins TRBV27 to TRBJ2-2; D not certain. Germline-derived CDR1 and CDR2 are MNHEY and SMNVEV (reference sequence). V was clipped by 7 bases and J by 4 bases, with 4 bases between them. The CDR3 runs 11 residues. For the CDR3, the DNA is TGTGCCAGCACATCCACCGGGGAGCTGTTTTTT. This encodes CASTSTGELFF.

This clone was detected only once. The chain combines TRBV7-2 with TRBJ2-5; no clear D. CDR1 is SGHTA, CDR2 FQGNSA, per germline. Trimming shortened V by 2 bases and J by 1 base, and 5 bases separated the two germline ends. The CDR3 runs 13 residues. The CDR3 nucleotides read TGTGCCAGCAGCTTACGGTTCCAAGAGACCCAGTACTTC. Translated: CASSLRFQETQYF.